Shown below are 4 T cell receptor beta chains from a single sample sequenced in a study of PD-L1 blockade in urothelial cancer. Data came from immunoSEQ multiplex PCR; TCRdb stores just in-frame clones and leaves some out. The top ten hold about 0.91% of the sample, which has about 100,000 clones, roughly nine tenths seen once. The sequences come from PBMCs, collected around atezolizumab (anti-PD-L1) treatment. The origin of the receptors is an elderly woman with urothelial cancer.

This chain connects TRBV27 to TRBJ1-4; TRBD1 is a possible D gene (6 bases). Germline-derived CDR1 and CDR2 are MNHEY and SMNVEV (reference sequence). The CDR3 extends over 14 amino acids. V was trimmed by 5 bases and J by 6 bases, leaving 13 bases between them. This CDR3 reads CASSPSGEYEKLFF. In DNA, the CDR3 is TGTGCCAGCAGTCCCTCAGGGGAATATGAAAAACTGTTTTTT.

This sequence joins TRBV7-6 and TRBJ2-7; D is possibly TRBD2 (6 bases). The CDR3 extends over 15 amino acids. CDR1 is SGHVS and CDR2 is FNYEAQ in the germline V gene. V lost 5 bases, J lost 2 bases, and 16 bases lay in between. The CDR3 region is CASSPKGRTTYEQYF. For the CDR3, the DNA is TGTGCCAGCAGCCCAAAGGGGAGGACAACCTACGAGCAGTACTTC.

The CDR3 spells CASSPSFGGRNTIYF. CDR3 nucleotides: TGTGCCAGCAGCCCTTCATTTGGGGGCAGAAACACCATATATTTT. The V gene is TRBV11-2, the J gene TRBJ1-3; tentatively, D is TRBD1 (6 bases). CDR1 is SGHAT, CDR2 FQNNGV, per germline. V was trimmed by 5 bases and J by 5 bases, leaving 16 bases between them. The CDR3 is made up of 15 amino acids.

The chain recombines TRBV7-9 with TRBJ2-2, with a tentative D call TRBD1 (5 bases). Trimming stripped 1 base from V and 0 bases from J, with 12 bases between. This CDR3 is built from 17 residues. CDR1 and CDR2 from the germline V gene are SEHNR and FQNEAQ (reference sequence). CDR3 nucleotide sequence: TGTGCCAGCAGCTTAGGGAACAGGATCGCGAACACCGGGGAGCTGTTTTTT. Encoded protein: CASSLGNRIANTGELFF.